The clone carrying this TCR beta chain was picked up a small number of times. Its specificity is not known. The germline V gene has CDR1 SEHNR and CDR2 FQNEAQ (reference sequence). The ends lost 7 bases at V and 4 bases at J; junction bases unmatched: 18. CDR3 length: 17 residues. This specimen belongs to a study of a mutant IDH1 vaccine in newly diagnosed glioma. Time point described: week 35, safety follow-up. With topical imiquimod, each dose of the vaccine consisted of 300 ug of mutant IDH1 20-mer peptide. Libraries were prepared by immunoSEQ multiplex PCR; TCRdb keeps only in-frame clonotypes and omits some of them. The data show just over 65,000 clones, with 80% to 85% seen just once and around 12% held by the top ten.

This TCR came from a man younger than 30 with glioma. The sample here was PBMCs, taken from a glioma patient whose treatment included an IDH1 peptide vaccine. The rearrangement links TRBV7-9 to TRBJ1-1; 7 nucleotides line up with TRBD1. The CDR3 protein is CASKRQGGETAGTEAFF. In nucleotides, the CDR3 is TGTGCCAGCAAAAGACAGGGAGGGGAGACGGCGGGCACTGAAGCTTTCTTT.